These 21 T cell receptor beta chains originate from one sample sequenced in a study of blood T cell repertoires in COVID-19. Assay: immunoSEQ multiplex PCR; the TCRdb copy retains only in-frame clones and omits some. The table includes around 310,000 clones, around 87% detected once. Sequencing input: peripheral blood. All receptors derive from a woman in her thirties or forties with COVID-19, enrolled during active disease.

The J gene is TRBJ1-4, the V gene TRBV18, with D tentatively TRBD1 (5 bases). CDR3 length: 13 amino acids. Trimming stripped 4 bases from V and 2 bases from J, with 5 bases between. Germline V gene data show CDR1 as KGHSH and CDR2 as LQKENI. The CDR3 reads CASSQGTNEKLFF. The CDR3 region has the DNA TGTGCCAGCTCACAGGGGACTAATGAAAAACTGTTTTTT.

V and J are TRBV30 and TRBJ2-5; D is perhaps TRBD2 (5 bases). The CDR3 runs to 15 residues. The germline V gene encodes CDR1 GTSNPN and CDR2 SVGIG (reference sequence). V shed 3 bases and J shed 2 bases, with 16 bases lying between them. The CDR3: CAWSPVGVWQETQYF. The CDR3 DNA is TGTGCCTGGAGCCCTGTCGGGGTGTGGCAAGAGACCCAGTACTTC.

This chain links TRBV5-1 with TRBJ2-5; D may be TRBD1 (5 bases). V was pared by 4 bases and J by 3 bases, with 19 bases between. Per germline, CDR1 SGHRS and CDR2 YFSETQ. There are 16 residues in the CDR3. The CDR3 bases are TGCGCCAGCAGCACCGGTCACCAGGCAGGGAAAGAGACCCAGTACTTC. Protein product: CASSTGHQAGKETQYF.

This chain connects TRBV5-1 to TRBJ2-7; 12 nucleotides align to TRBD1. After removal of 0 bases from V and 4 bases from J, the junction contained 17 bases not matched to a gene. CDR1 is SGHRS and CDR2 is YFSETQ in the germline V gene. This CDR3 is built from 20 residues. Here the CDR3 reads CASSLVGGSAGQGARYEQYF. The CDR3 nucleotides read TGCGCCAGCAGCTTGGTGGGTGGATCGGCGGGACAGGGGGCAAGGTACGAGCAGTACTTC.

This clone appeared a single time. The rearrangement uses TRBV30 and TRBJ2-7; D not resolved. Between the trimmed V and J ends, which lost 1 base and 0 bases, there was a span of 4 bases. Germline CDR1 GTSNPN, CDR2 SVGIG (reference sequence). There are 12 residues in the CDR3. For the CDR3, the DNA is TGTGCCTGGAGTGACAGCTCCTACGAGCAGTACTTC. Translation gives CAWSDSSYEQYF.

The V call is TRBV6-6, the J call TRBJ2-7, with D perhaps TRBD2 (6 bases). In germline, CDR1 is MNHNY, CDR2 SVGAGI (reference sequence). The CDR3 extends over 16 amino acids. V was clipped by 7 bases and J by 3 bases, with 22 bases between them. The DNA for the CDR3 is TGTGCCAGCACCTTACAGGACCGGGACTCCTTCTACGAGCAGTACTTC. Amino acid sequence: CASTLQDRDSFYEQYF.

V is TRBV5-1 and J is TRBJ2-7, with D tentatively TRBD1 (5 bases). Between the trimmed V and J ends, which lost 0 bases and 6 bases, there was a span of 13 bases. This CDR3 is 14 amino acids long. Germline CDR1 and CDR2: SGHRS and YFSETQ. The DNA for the CDR3 is TGCGCCAGCAGCTTGGCAAACCAGGGTTCCGAGCAGTACTTC. Translated, it gives CASSLANQGSEQYF.

V gene TRBV7-2 combines with J gene TRBJ1-1, with 12 nucleotides matching TRBD1. This CDR3 has 17 amino acids. CDR1 and CDR2 (germline): SGHTA, FQGNSA. The V segment lost 1 base and the J segment 1 base; nucleotides outside the gene matches: 4. CDR3 residues: CASSLVGTGGSNTEAFF. In DNA form, the CDR3 reads TGTGCCAGCAGCTTAGTCGGGACAGGGGGCTCGAACACTGAAGCTTTCTTT.

This clone showed up just once. The rearrangement uses TRBV6-2 or TRBV6-3 and TRBJ1-5; D unclear. Trimming took off 2 bases at V and 0 bases at J, with 5 bases between the two ends. The germline gives CDR1 MNHEY, CDR2 SVGEGT. CDR3 size: 14 residues. The CDR3 sequence is CASSYEGSNQPQHF. The CDR3, as DNA: TGTGCCAGCAGTTACGAGGGTAGCAATCAGCCCCAGCATTTT.

V usage is TRBV5-4 and J usage is TRBJ1-1, with D possibly TRBD1 on 5 matching bases. CDR3 length: 17 amino acids. V gave up 4 bases and J gave up 0 bases, with 19 bases separating them. CDR1 is SGHNT, CDR2 YYREEE, per germline (reference sequence). CDR3 DNA: TGTGCCAGCAGCCTTAAGTCCAGGGCAGGTTTGAACACTGAAGCTTTCTTT. Protein: CASSLKSRAGLNTEAFF. Variable domain in full (rest from reference TRBV5-4 and TRBJ1-1): ETGVTQSPTHLIKTRGQQVTLRCSSQSGHNTVSWYQQALGQGPQFIFQYYREEENGRGNFPPRFSGLQFPNYSSELNVNALELDDSALYLCASSLKSRAGLNTEAFFGQGTRLTVV.

J is TRBJ1-5 and V is TRBV18; TRBD1 agrees at 10 bases. The germline CDR1 and CDR2 sequences are KGHSH and LQKENI. The CDR3 runs 16 residues. Trimming took 3 bases from V and 4 from J; bases not matched to a gene: 6. CDR3 sequence reads: CASSPLDRGGNQPQHF. CDR3 DNA sequence: TGTGCCAGCTCACCTCTGGACAGGGGGGGTAATCAGCCCCAGCATTTT.

The gene calls are TRBV28 and TRBJ1-5, with 11 bases aligning to TRBD1. V lost 6 bases, J lost 0 bases, and 10 bases stayed unmatched. Germline CDR1 MDHEN, CDR2 SYDVKM. The CDR3 contains 18 residues. The CDR3 region is CASRIGTGGSVSNQPQHF. The CDR3 DNA reads TGTGCCAGCAGGATTGGGACAGGGGGTTCAGTTAGCAATCAGCCCCAGCATTTT.

This chain links TRBV12-3 or TRBV12-4 with TRBJ1-2; unclear D gene. V gave up 6 bases and J gave up 5 bases, with 13 bases separating them. There are 13 residues in the CDR3. CDR3: CASRLPGTYGYTF. CDR3 DNA sequence: TGTGCCAGCAGGCTCCCGGGAACATATGGCTACACCTTC.

The chain couples TRBV7-6 to TRBJ2-7; possible D gene TRBD2, 6 bases. Germline CDR1 is SGHVS and CDR2 is FNYEAQ. This CDR3 is built from 13 residues. V shed 5 bases and J shed 1 base, with 9 bases lying between them. The CDR3 spells CASSTGGSYEQYF. The DNA for the CDR3 is TGTGCCAGCAGCACCGGGGGATCCTACGAGCAGTACTTC.

The chain is built from TRBV28 and TRBJ2-7, with a tentative D call TRBD2 (5 bases). The germline gives CDR1 MDHEN, CDR2 SYDVKM. CDR3 length: 16 amino acids. The ends were cut back, 5 bases at V and 4 bases at J, with 21 bases in the middle. The CDR3 protein is CASSPRDTIRRYEQYF. In DNA, the CDR3 is TGTGCCAGCAGTCCGCGAGACACCATCCGGAGGTACGAGCAGTACTTC.

The chain combines TRBV5-1 with TRBJ2-7; TRBD1 aligns across 9 bases. Germline lookup yields CDR1 SGHRS and CDR2 YFSETQ. V shed 0 bases and J 0 bases; nucleotides not matched to a gene: 7. There are 17 residues in the CDR3. Here the CDR3 reads CASSLAPMGQGSYEQYF. The CDR3 region has the DNA TGCGCCAGCAGCTTGGCCCCTATGGGACAGGGCTCCTACGAGCAGTACTTC.

In DNA form, the CDR3 reads TGCGCCAGCAGCCAAGAACCAAGCAGGGGAATTCAAACAGATACGCAGTATTTT. Residues: CASSQEPSRGIQTDTQYF. This chain uses TRBV4-3 with TRBJ2-3; perhaps TRBD1 as D (6 bases). The CDR3 contains 18 residues. Germline CDR1 and CDR2: LGHNA and YSLEER. The ends were cut back, 0 bases at V and 3 bases at J, with 19 bases in the middle.

The chain links TRBV5-5 to TRBJ1-3; the D gene is possibly TRBD1 (6 bases). CDR1 is SGHKS, CDR2 YYEKEE, per germline (reference sequence). This CDR3 has 17 amino acids. V was trimmed by 0 bases and J by 4 bases, leaving 17 bases between them. In DNA, the CDR3 is TGTGCCAGCAGCTTGGCCTACCCGGGGGGCCTCGGAAACACCATATATTTT. It codes for CASSLAYPGGLGNTIYF.

The chain links TRBV4-3 to TRBJ1-1; the D gene is possibly TRBD1 (6 bases). This CDR3 region has 13 residues. CDR1 is LGHNA and CDR2 is YSLEER in the germline V gene. Trimming removed 4 bases from V and 5 bases from J, with 11 bases in between. CDR3 in DNA: TGCGCCAGCAGCCCGTTCAGGGGAACTGAAGCTTTCTTT. Its translation is CASSPFRGTEAFF.

CDR3 in DNA: TGTGCCAGCAGCTTATTTGGCATTTCTAGCACAGATACGCAGTATTTT. Its protein product is CASSLFGISSTDTQYF. The genes are TRBV7-3 and TRBJ2-3; no clear D. From germline, CDR1 is SGHTA and CDR2 FQGTGA. The V gene lost 2 bases and the J gene lost 0 bases, with 12 bases spanning the gap. The length of the CDR3 is 16 residues. Full variable domain (rest looked up from reference TRBV7-3 and TRBJ2-3): GAGVSQTPSNKVTEKGKYVELRCDPISGHTALYWYRQSLGQGPEFLIYFQGTGAADDSGLPNDRFFAVRPEGSVSTLKIQRTERGDSAVYLCASSLFGISSTDTQYFGPGTRLTVL.

Remarks on this clone: Different DNA sequences within this sample yield the same CDR3. The rearrangement joins TRBV28 to TRBJ1-3; TRBD1 might be the D (5 bases). The germline V and J ends were trimmed by 1 base and 3 bases, with 10 bases remaining between them. CDR1 and CDR2 from the germline V gene are MDHEN and SYDVKM. The CDR3 totals 15 residues. In DNA, the CDR3 is TGTGCCAGCAGTTTATCGGCAGGGCTTGGAAACACCATATATTTT. It yields the protein CASSLSAGLGNTIYF. The full variable domain, in which reference TRBV28 and TRBJ1-3 provide the parts outside the CDR3, is DVKVTQSSRYLVKRTGEKVFLECVQDMDHENMFWYRQDPGLGLRLIYFSYDVKMKEKGDIPEGYSVSREKKERFSLILESASTNQTSMYLCASSLSAGLGNTIYFGEGSWLTVV.